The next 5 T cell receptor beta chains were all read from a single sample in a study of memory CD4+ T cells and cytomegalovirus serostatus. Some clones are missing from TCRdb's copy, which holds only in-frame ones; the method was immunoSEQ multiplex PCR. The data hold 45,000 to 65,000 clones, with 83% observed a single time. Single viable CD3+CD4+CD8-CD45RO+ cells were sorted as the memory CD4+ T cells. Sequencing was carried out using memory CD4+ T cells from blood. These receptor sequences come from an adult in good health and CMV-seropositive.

The CDR3 loop is CASTTYLRGEQFF. In DNA form, the CDR3 reads TGTGCCAGCACCACGTATCTGAGAGGTGAGCAGTTCTTC. The chain carries TRBV7-2 and TRBJ2-1; D unclear. Per germline, CDR1 SGHTA and CDR2 FQGNSA. Between the trimmed V and J ends, which lost 7 bases and 9 bases, there was a span of 16 bases. The CDR3 spans 13 residues. The complete variable domain, with remaining parts taken from reference TRBV7-2 and TRBJ2-1, reads GAGVSQSPSNKVTEKGKDVELRCDPISGHTALYWYRQSLGQGLEFLIYFQGNSAPDKSGLPSDRFSAERTGGSVSTLTIQRTQQEDSAVYLCASTTYLRGEQFFGPGTRLTVL.

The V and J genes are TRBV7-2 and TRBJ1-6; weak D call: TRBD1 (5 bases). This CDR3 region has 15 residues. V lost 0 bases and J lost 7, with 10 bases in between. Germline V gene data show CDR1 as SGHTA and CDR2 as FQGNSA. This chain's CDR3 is CASSLAGRSNSPLHF. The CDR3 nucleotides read TGTGCCAGCAGCTTAGCGGGACGCTCGAATTCACCCCTCCACTTT.

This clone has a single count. The CDR3 DNA reads TGTGCCAGCAGCCAAGATTTAACATCTTGGGTTAATTCACCCCTCCACTTT. This translates into CASSQDLTSWVNSPLHF. The rearrangement uses TRBV4-2 and TRBJ1-6; D gene ambiguous. CDR1 and CDR2 from the germline V gene are LGHNA and YNFKEQ. V gave up 0 bases and J gave up 6 bases, with 15 bases separating them. The CDR3 runs 17 residues.

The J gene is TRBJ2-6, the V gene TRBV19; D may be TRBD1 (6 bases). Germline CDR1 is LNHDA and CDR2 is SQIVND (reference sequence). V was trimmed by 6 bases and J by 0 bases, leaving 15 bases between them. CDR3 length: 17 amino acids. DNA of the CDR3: TGTGCCAGTAGACACGACAGGATGAGCTCTGGGGCCAACGTCCTGACTTTC. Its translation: CASRHDRMSSGANVLTF.

The CDR3 spells CAISEGGDTQYF. The CDR3 nucleotides read TGTGCCATCAGTGAGGGGGGAGATACGCAGTATTTT. This chain links TRBV10-3 with TRBJ2-3, with D possibly called TRBD1 or TRBD2 (5 bases each). The CDR3 covers 12 residues. Trimming took off 2 bases at V and 5 bases at J, with 5 bases between the two ends. Per germline, CDR1 ENHRY and CDR2 SYGVKD.